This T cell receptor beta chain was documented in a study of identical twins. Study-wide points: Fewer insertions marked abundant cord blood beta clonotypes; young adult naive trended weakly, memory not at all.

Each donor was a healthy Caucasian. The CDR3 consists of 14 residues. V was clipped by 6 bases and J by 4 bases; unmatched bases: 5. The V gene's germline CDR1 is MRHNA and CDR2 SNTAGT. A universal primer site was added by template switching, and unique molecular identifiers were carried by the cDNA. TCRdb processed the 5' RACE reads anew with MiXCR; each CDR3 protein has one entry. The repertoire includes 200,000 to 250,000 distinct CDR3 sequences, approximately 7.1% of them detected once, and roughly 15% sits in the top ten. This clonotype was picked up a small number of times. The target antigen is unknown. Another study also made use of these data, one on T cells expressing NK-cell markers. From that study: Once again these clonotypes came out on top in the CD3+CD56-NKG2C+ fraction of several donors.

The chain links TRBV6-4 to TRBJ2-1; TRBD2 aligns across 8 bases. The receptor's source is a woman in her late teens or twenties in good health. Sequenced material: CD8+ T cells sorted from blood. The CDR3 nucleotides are TGTGCCAGCAGGGACACTAGCGGATACAATGAGCAGTTCTTC. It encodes CASRDTSGYNEQFF.